A single sample is the source of the 19 T cell receptor beta chains below, sequenced in a study of early T cells in non-severe SARS-CoV-2 infection. TCRdb analysed the 5' RACE reads with MiXCR anew, one entry per CDR3 protein. Counted here are just under 60,000 distinct CDR3 sequences, 8% to 9% occurring once; the ten biggest clones make up 15% to 20%. Sequenced sample: whole blood. These receptors were collected from an adult who was a healthcare worker with PCR-confirmed SARS-CoV-2 infection or an uninfected control (not recorded which).

This clonotype was counted ten times or more. This rearrangement joins TRBV27 to TRBJ2-7, with 7 bases aligning to TRBD1. CDR1 MNHEY and CDR2 SMNVEV come from the germline V gene (reference sequence). Trimming removed 6 bases from V and 2 bases from J; junction bases left unmatched: 13. The CDR3 spans 16 residues. The CDR3 nucleotides are TGTGCCAGCAGCAACCACTTCACAGGGGCCGCCTACGAGCAGTACTTC. Protein: CASSNHFTGAAYEQYF.

This clonotype was observed many times. The chain links TRBV6-2 or TRBV6-3 to TRBJ2-3; 7 nucleotides agree with TRBD1. The CDR3 consists of 12 residues. Per the germline V gene, CDR1 is MNHEY and CDR2 is SVGEGT. V lost 5 bases and J lost 5; bases outside the gene matches: 1. The CDR3 region has the DNA TGTGCCAGCAGTCACAGGGGAGATACGCAGTATTTT. It specifies CASSHRGDTQYF.

This clonotype was seen ten or more times. The J gene is TRBJ2-7, the V gene TRBV12-2; the listed D gene, TRBD1, was not tested against the DNA. TRBV12-2 is shown as a pseudogene. The CDR3 is made up of 22 amino acids. CDR3 nucleotides: TGTGCAAGTCGCTTAGCGCACAAGCTTACAAAGGGGGCGCGGGAACTTCGCTGCGAGCAGTACTTC. It specifies CASRLAHKLTKGARELRCEQYF.

This clonotype was counted at least ten times. This rearrangement joins TRBV6-2 or TRBV6-3 to TRBJ2-5; D is uncertain. The CDR3 covers 11 residues. Trimming took 8 bases from V and 5 from J, leaving 9 bases between them. The V gene's germline CDR1 is MNHEY and CDR2 SVGEGT. CDR3 DNA: TGTGCCAGCTCTACGCGGGAGACCCAGTACTTC. Encoded protein: CASSTRETQYF.

CDR3 nucleotides: TGTGCCAGCAGGCAACCGGGACTTAATGAAAAACTGTTTTTT. Protein sequence: CASRQPGLNEKLFF. V is TRBV7-2 and J is TRBJ1-4; perhaps TRBD1 as D (5 bases). CDR3 length equals 14 residues. Trimming pared 6 bases from V and 4 bases from J, leaving 12 bases between. Germline V CDR1 and CDR2: SGHTA, FQGNSA. Complete variable domain (other parts from reference TRBV7-2 and TRBJ1-4): GAGVSQSPSNKVTEKGKDVELRCDPISGHTALYWYRQSLGQGLEFLIYFQGNSAPDKSGLPSDRFSAERTGGSVSTLTIQRTQQEDSAVYLCASRQPGLNEKLFFGSGTQLSVL.

At least ten counts were recorded for this clonotype. The V and J genes are TRBV13 and TRBJ2-3; TRBD2 matches at 8 bases. V shed 6 bases and J 7 bases; nucleotides not matched to a gene: 6. CDR1 and CDR2 (germline): PRHDT, FYEKMQ (reference sequence). There are 13 residues in the CDR3. CDR3 loop: CASSRSGTHTQYF. Here the CDR3 DNA reads TGTGCCAGCAGTCGTAGCGGGACGCATACGCAGTATTTT.

The V gene is TRBV12-3 or TRBV12-4, the J gene TRBJ2-2, with 11 bases matching TRBD2. Trimming at V came to 5 bases and at J to 4 bases, leaving 6 bases not matched to a gene. This CDR3 contains 16 residues. CDR3 residues: CASSTLAGGLTGELFF. The CDR3 DNA sequence: TGTGCCAGCAGTACCCTAGCGGGAGGTCTCACCGGGGAGCTGTTTTTT.

The chain carries TRBV24-1 and TRBJ2-5; tentatively, D is TRBD2 (5 bases). This CDR3 contains 13 residues. The ends were cut back, 9 bases at V and 3 bases at J, with 13 bases in the middle. Germline V gene sequence: CDR1 KGHDR, CDR2 SFDVKD. CDR3 region: CATARDGEETQYF. As DNA, the CDR3 is TGTGCCACCGCCCGGGATGGTGAAGAGACCCAGTACTTC.

The V gene is TRBV12-3 or TRBV12-4, the J gene TRBJ2-2; TRBD2 might be the D (5 bases). The CDR3 length is 13 residues. Deletions cut 3 bases from V and 3 bases from J, with 5 bases between. The CDR3 DNA is TGTGCCAGCAGTTTCGGGGACACCGGGGAGCTGTTTTTT. Translation: CASSFGDTGELFF.

This clonotype was counted at least ten times. The rearrangement uses TRBV6-4 and TRBJ2-1; no clear D. Germline CDR1 MRHNA, CDR2 SNTAGT. This CDR3 comprises 10 residues. The germline V and J ends were trimmed by 11 bases and 1 base, with 3 bases remaining between them. CDR3 sequence: CAHSYNEQFF. As DNA, the CDR3 is TGTGCCCATTCCTACAATGAGCAGTTCTTC.

A word on this clonotype: A much larger clone lies a single base off, so this may be a read error. The chain links TRBV29-1 to TRBJ1-1; D ambiguous. The V gene lost 3 bases and the J gene lost 2 bases, with 13 bases spanning the gap. This CDR3 has 14 residues. Germline V lookup: CDR1 SQVTM, CDR2 ANQGSEA. The CDR3 region has the DNA TGCAGCGTTGAGTGGCCGCCAGCCAACACTGAAGCTTTCTTT. Amino acids: CSVEWPPANTEAFF.

The chain uses TRBV12-3 or TRBV12-4 and TRBJ2-4; D possibly uses TRBD1 or TRBD2 (5 bases each). Trimming took off 3 bases at V and 0 bases at J, with 12 bases between the two ends. This CDR3 spans 16 amino acids. The DNA for the CDR3 is TGTGCCAGCAGTTTTTTGGGGACCTTAGCCAAAAACATTCAGTACTTC. Translated: CASSFLGTLAKNIQYF.

This clonotype came up many times. The DNA for the CDR3 is TGTGCCAGCAGCGTAAGCGGGAGGGCCTGGAATGAGCAGTTCTTC. This translates into CASSVSGRAWNEQFF. V and J are TRBV9 and TRBJ2-1; TRBD2 aligns across 10 bases. The junction had 5 bases not matched to a gene; V was cut back by 1 base and J by 7 bases. Germline lookup yields CDR1 SGDLS and CDR2 YYNGEE. CDR3 length: 15 amino acids.

This clonotype was detected many times. The chain has TRBV12-5 and TRBJ2-1; 10 nucleotides agree with TRBD2. The V gene's germline CDR1 is LGHNT and CDR2 FRNRAP. This CDR3 is 14 amino acids long. V trimming: 4 bases; J trimming: 9 bases; junction bases outside the gene matches: 6. CDR3 nucleotide sequence: TGTGCTAGTGGTTCTCCTAGCGGGAGAGGTGAGCAGTTCTTC. Amino acid sequence: CASGSPSGRGEQFF. Drawing the rest from reference TRBV12-5 and TRBJ2-1, the complete variable domain is DARVTQTPRHKVTEMGQEVTMRCQPILGHNTVFWYRQTMMQGLELLAYFRNRAPLDDSGMPKDRFSAEMPDATLATLKIQPSEPRDSAVYFCASGSPSGRGEQFFGPGTRLTVL.

This clonotype was counted at least ten times. This chain links TRBV12-3 or TRBV12-4 with TRBJ2-4; D ambiguous. Trimming removed 5 bases from V and 2 bases from J, with 13 bases in between. This CDR3 has 15 amino acids. In DNA, the CDR3 is TGTGCCAGCAGTCGGGTCGAAGCCCCCAAAAACATTCAGTACTTC. Its protein product is CASSRVEAPKNIQYF.

The chain has TRBV20-1 and TRBJ1-5; tentative D call: TRBD1 (5 bases). Germline V lookup: CDR1 DFQATT, CDR2 SNEGSKA (reference sequence). V was shortened by 6 bases and J by 9 bases, with 9 bases between the two germline ends. The CDR3 is made up of 10 amino acids. This CDR3 reads CSAGTAPQHF. The CDR3 DNA reads TGCAGTGCCGGGACGGCGCCCCAGCATTTT.

The chain joins TRBV28 to TRBJ2-7, with TRBD1 identical over 12 bases. The CDR3 totals 18 residues. Germline V gene sequence: CDR1 MDHEN, CDR2 SYDVKM. The V and J ends lost 5 bases and 0 bases, in that order; junction bases with no gene match: 11. The CDR3 sequence: CASSPGTGGSPRSYEQYF. CDR3 nucleotide sequence: TGTGCCAGCAGTCCCGGGACAGGGGGCTCGCCACGCTCCTACGAGCAGTACTTC. The whole variable domain, filled in from reference TRBV28 and TRBJ2-7, reads DVKVTQSSRYLVKRTGEKVFLECVQDMDHENMFWYRQDPGLGLRLIYFSYDVKMKEKGDIPEGYSVSREKKERFSLILESASTNQTSMYLCASSPGTGGSPRSYEQYFGPGTRLTVT.

This clonotype was counted ten times or more. J is TRBJ1-2 and V is TRBV3-1; 10 bases match TRBD1. Germline CDR1 LGHDT, CDR2 YNNKEL (reference sequence). The CDR3 has 15 residues. V gave up 4 bases and J gave up 7 bases; unmatched junction bases: 9. CDR3 DNA sequence: TGTGCCAGCAGCCCGACCAAGACAGGGGGCAGTGGCTACACCTTC. Encoded protein: CASSPTKTGGSGYTF.

V gene TRBV5-5 combines with J gene TRBJ2-1, with TRBD2 matching over 12 bases. This CDR3 contains 16 residues. Trimming at V came to 0 bases and at J to 6 bases, leaving 4 bases not matched to a gene. CDR1 is SGHKS, CDR2 YYEKEE, per germline (reference sequence). The CDR3 sequence is CASSLVLGLAGNEQFF. The CDR3, as DNA: TGTGCCAGCAGCTTGGTGTTGGGACTAGCGGGCAATGAGCAGTTCTTC.